The rows below give T cell receptor beta chains drawn from one sample of a study of blood T cell repertoires in COVID-19. The table came from immunoSEQ multiplex PCR; TCRdb's copy has only in-frame clones and leaves some out. The sample lists about 200,000 clones, roughly 80% occurring once. What was sequenced was peripheral blood. Every receptor here comes from a woman of 80 years or more with acute or convalescent COVID-19. Both conserved end residues are part of each CDR3. D genes are given only for firm matches. The size field is filled for only some rows; it gives once, few, many or a size class.

clone_size: -
v_call: TRBV2
j_call: TRBJ2-1
d_call: TRBD1
cdr3_nt: TGTGCCAGCAGTGAGGGACAGGGCGGTAATGAGCAGTTCTTC
cdr3_aa: CASSEGQGGNEQFF

clone_size: -
v_call: TRBV30
j_call: TRBJ1-5
d_call: -
cdr3_nt: TGTGCCTGGGGGCCGGGATCCAATCAGCCCCAGCATTTT
cdr3_aa: CAWGPGSNQPQHF

clone_size: once
v_call: TRBV27
j_call: TRBJ2-6
d_call: -
cdr3_nt: TGTGCCAGCAGTCATCCCCTATCCGGGGCCAACGTCCTGACTTTC
cdr3_aa: CASSHPLSGANVLTF

clone_size: -
v_call: TRBV5-1
j_call: TRBJ2-3
d_call: -
cdr3_nt: TGCGCCAGCAGCGGGACTTCTAGCACAGATACGCAGTATTTT
cdr3_aa: CASSGTSSTDTQYF

clone_size: -
v_call: TRBV27
j_call: TRBJ1-2
d_call: -
cdr3_nt: TGTGCCAGCTGGACAGAGAACTATGGCTACACCTTC
cdr3_aa: CASWTENYGYTF

clone_size: -
v_call: TRBV9
j_call: TRBJ2-7
d_call: TRBD1
cdr3_nt: TGTGCCAGCAGTTCCTCAGGGGGACCTACCTACGAGCAGTACTTC
cdr3_aa: CASSSSGGPTYEQYF

clone_size: -
v_call: TRBV5-4
j_call: TRBJ2-2
d_call: -
cdr3_nt: TGTGCCAGCAGTTTCCTAGGGGCCGGGGAGCTGTTTTTT
cdr3_aa: CASSFLGAGELFF

clone_size: few
v_call: TRBV18
j_call: TRBJ1-3
d_call: TRBD1
cdr3_nt: TGTGCCAGCTCACCGGACAGGATCTCTGGAAACACCATATATTTT
cdr3_aa: CASSPDRISGNTIYF

clone_size: -
v_call: TRBV28
j_call: TRBJ2-1
d_call: -
cdr3_nt: TGTGCCAGCAGTTTCTGGGGTGCGACCGGGGGGAGAGGGGGCTACAATGAGCAGTTCTTC
cdr3_aa: CASSFWGATGGRGGYNEQFF

clone_size: -
v_call: TRBV27
j_call: TRBJ1-1
d_call: TRBD1
cdr3_nt: TGTGCCACGGGACAGGGTGGGACTGAAGCTTTCTTT
cdr3_aa: CATGQGGTEAFF

clone_size: -
v_call: TRBV19
j_call: TRBJ2-5
d_call: -
cdr3_nt: TGTGCCAGTAGTACGGGGGGCGAAGGGACCCAGTACTTC
cdr3_aa: CASSTGGEGTQYF

clone_size: -
v_call: TRBV7-2
j_call: TRBJ2-1
d_call: -
cdr3_nt: TGTGCCAGCAGCTTTGAAGAGAGATACAATGAGCAGTTCTTC
cdr3_aa: CASSFEERYNEQFF

clone_size: -
v_call: TRBV10-3
j_call: TRBJ1-1
d_call: -
cdr3_nt: TGTGCCATCTCTAACGACAGGCCGAACACTGAAGCTTTCTTT
cdr3_aa: CAISNDRPNTEAFF

clone_size: -
v_call: TRBV3-1/TRBV3-2
j_call: TRBJ2-1
d_call: -
cdr3_nt: TGTGCCAGCAGCCAAGTTTTCGATGAGCAGTTCTTC
cdr3_aa: CASSQVFDEQFF

clone_size: many
v_call: TRBV19
j_call: TRBJ2-1
d_call: -
cdr3_nt: TGTGCCAGTAGTACGCCGGGACTCCCGAACTCCTACAATGAGCAGTTCTTC
cdr3_aa: CASSTPGLPNSYNEQFF

clone_size: -
v_call: TRBV30
j_call: TRBJ1-2
d_call: -
cdr3_nt: TGTGCCTGGAGTGTGGAGACAGGCGCTAACTATGGCTACACCTTC
cdr3_aa: CAWSVETGANYGYTF

clone_size: -
v_call: TRBV18
j_call: TRBJ1-4
d_call: -
cdr3_nt: TGTGCCAGCTCACCCAGGGGACCAAATGAAAAACTGTTTTTT
cdr3_aa: CASSPRGPNEKLFF

clone_size: -
v_call: TRBV19
j_call: TRBJ2-4
d_call: -
cdr3_nt: TGTGCCAGTAGTATGGGCAACGAAAACATTCAGTACTTC
cdr3_aa: CASSMGNENIQYF

clone_size: -
v_call: TRBV7-9
j_call: TRBJ1-2
d_call: -
cdr3_nt: TGTGCCAGCAGCTTAGGAAACAGGGAAGGGTATGGCTACACCTTC
cdr3_aa: CASSLGNREGYGYTF

clone_size: -
v_call: TRBV23-1
j_call: TRBJ1-3
d_call: -
cdr3_nt: TGCGCCAGCAGTCAATCGAGCGCTGGCTCTGGAAACACCATATATTTT
cdr3_aa: CASSQSSAGSGNTIYF

clone_size: -
v_call: TRBV18
j_call: TRBJ2-7
d_call: -
cdr3_nt: TGTGCCAGCTCCCCCTCAGGAGGCTACTACGAGCAGTACTTC
cdr3_aa: CASSPSGGYYEQYF

clone_size: -
v_call: TRBV11-3
j_call: TRBJ2-1
d_call: -
cdr3_nt: TGTGCCAGCAGCTGGTCACCTTTGGGAGGATTGTTCAATGAGCAGTTCTTC
cdr3_aa: CASSWSPLGGLFNEQFF

clone_size: few
v_call: TRBV6-5
j_call: TRBJ2-7
d_call: TRBD2
cdr3_nt: TGTGCCAGCAGGCGGACTAGCGGGGCCCCCTACGAGCAGTACTTC
cdr3_aa: CASRRTSGAPYEQYF

clone_size: -
v_call: TRBV19
j_call: TRBJ2-5
d_call: -
cdr3_nt: TGTGCCAGTAGTACGGACGGGATTCAAGAGACCCAGTACTTC
cdr3_aa: CASSTDGIQETQYF

clone_size: medium-sized
v_call: TRBV14
j_call: TRBJ2-2
d_call: TRBD1
cdr3_nt: TGTGCCAGCAGCTGGACAGGGCCTTCCGGGGAGCTGTTTTTT
cdr3_aa: CASSWTGPSGELFF

clone_size: -
v_call: TRBV19
j_call: TRBJ2-7
d_call: -
cdr3_nt: TGTGCCAGTAGTACCATAGGAGGGAGTTTCTCCTACGAGCAGTACTTC
cdr3_aa: CASSTIGGSFSYEQYF

clone_size: -
v_call: TRBV19
j_call: TRBJ1-5
d_call: TRBD1
cdr3_nt: TGTGCCAGTAGCCGGGACAGGGTAAGCAATCAGCCCCAGCATTTT
cdr3_aa: CASSRDRVSNQPQHF

clone_size: -
v_call: TRBV19
j_call: TRBJ1-5
d_call: -
cdr3_nt: TGTGCCAGTAGTATAGGCGTGAGCAGCAATCAGCCCCAGCATTTT
cdr3_aa: CASSIGVSSNQPQHF